The 6 T cell receptor beta chains given below trace back to one sample, sequenced in a study of T cells in tuberculosis. Sequenced by immunoSEQ multiplex PCR; TCRdb stores in-frame clones only, minus some. The data hold under 35,000 clones, with about 90% observed a single time. Time point noted: new active TB diagnosis, blood taken before or within 7 days of starting treatment. Sample: PBMCs, taken at tuberculosis diagnosis. The receptor source for this set is an adult with tuberculosis. Some clones in this sample may be carry-over from other donors' samples.

The V and J genes are TRBV19 and TRBJ2-7; perhaps TRBD1 as D (6 bases). Deletions cut 7 bases from V and 0 bases from J, with 13 bases between. This CDR3 has 14 residues. Germline V gene lookup returns CDR1 LNHDA and CDR2 SQIVND (reference sequence). CDR3 in amino acids: CASNTGQPSYEQYF. CDR3 DNA: TGTGCCAGTAATACGGGACAACCCTCCTACGAGCAGTACTTC.

As concerns this clone: This specimen includes other DNA sequences encoding the same CDR3. This chain links TRBV27 with TRBJ2-1; maybe TRBD1 (5 bases). This CDR3 has 15 amino acids. Germline values: CDR1 MNHEY, CDR2 SMNVEV (reference sequence). Trimming cost V 0 bases and J 4 bases, with 10 bases left between them. The CDR3 reads CASSLSGALYNEQFF. For the CDR3, the DNA is TGTGCCAGCAGTTTATCTGGGGCCCTTTACAATGAGCAGTTCTTC.

For the CDR3, the DNA is TGTGCCAGCAGCTCTCCTTGGTCGCGGGGTATTTTTTATGGCTACACCTTC. It specifies CASSSPWSRGIFYGYTF. The chain has TRBV11-3 and TRBJ1-2; D unresolved. The germline V and J ends were trimmed by 4 bases and 5 bases, with 23 bases remaining between them. The germline V gene encodes CDR1 SGHNT and CDR2 YENEEA. The CDR3 is 17 residues long.

The chain carries TRBV11-2 and TRBJ2-1, with TRBD2 matching over 8 bases. The CDR3 has 14 residues. Germline loops: CDR1 SGHAT, CDR2 FQNNGV. Trimming at V came to 2 bases and at J to 15 bases, leaving 12 bases not matched to a gene. The CDR3 DNA is TGTGCCAGCAGCTTATCCGGGACTAGTGGTTCCCTGTTCTTC. Translation: CASSLSGTSGSLFF.

The J gene is TRBJ2-3, the V gene TRBV4-1; D is uncertain. With 3 bases removed from V and 5 bases from J, the gap between germline ends came to 18 bases. The length of the CDR3 is 16 residues. Germline V gene data show CDR1 as MGHRA and CDR2 as YSYEKL. CDR3 protein: CASSHFVVRTGDTQYF. The CDR3 DNA reads TGCGCCAGCAGCCACTTCGTCGTGAGAACTGGAGATACGCAGTATTTT.

V gene TRBV5-1 combines with J gene TRBJ1-1; a possible D gene is TRBD1 (5 bases). The CDR3 totals 16 residues. V was shortened by 0 bases and J by 1 base, with 13 bases between the two germline ends. Germline values: CDR1 SGHRS, CDR2 YFSETQ. CDR3 nucleotide sequence: TGCGCCAGCAGCTTGGTTAGGCGGGGCCGGAACACTGAAGCTTTCTTT. Translated, it gives CASSLVRRGRNTEAFF. The variable domain in full, with the rest retrieved from reference TRBV5-1 and TRBJ1-1, is KAGVTQTPRYLIKTRGQQVTLSCSPISGHRSVSWYQQTPGQGLQFLFEYFSETQRNKGNFPGRFSGRQFSNSRSEMNVSTLELGDSALYLCASSLVRRGRNTEAFFGQGTRLTVV.